This TCR beta chain is drawn from a study of blood T cells in healthy people across ages. Next came a second PCR, run for about 6 to 11 cycles, which used a sample-barcoded 5' primer along with a J-beta primer mix. A template-switch adaptor with 12 random nucleotides tagged each cDNA molecule. TCRdb ran MiXCR on the 5' RACE reads and lists one entry per CDR3 protein. The profile shows hundreds of thousands of distinct CDR3 sequences, 35% to 50% of them singletons. This clonotype was seen a few times. Donors each provided about 9.5 milliliters of peripheral blood. The material sequenced was blood. The TCR originated in a man older than 75 in good health.

The CDR3 nucleotides are TGCAGTGCCTCACAGGGTACCCACGAGCAGTACTTC. Translated: CSASQGTHEQYF. V and J are TRBV20-1 and TRBJ2-7; possibly TRBD1 for D (6 bases). Germline CDR1 is DFQATT and CDR2 is SNEGSKA (reference sequence). CDR3 length: 12 amino acids. V was shortened by 6 bases and J by 5 bases, with 14 bases between the two germline ends.